This T cell receptor beta chain emerged from a study of low-dose radiotherapy and immunotherapy resistance in tumors (dated by TCRdb to about 2022). With respect to the entire study: In Cohort 1, 0.5 Gy per fraction was delivered every 2 weeks, and a total PTV dose of 6.5 Gy was prescribed. Cohort 2 received 1 Gy per fraction every two weeks, with a total of 13 Gy over 26 weeks. Patients were given nivolumab as a 240 mg flat dose every two weeks and ipilimumab at 1 mg/kg every six weeks, with both drugs delivered intravenously. Intravenous cyclophosphamide at 200 mg/m2 was administered every two weeks, one day ahead of each radiation and immunotherapy administration. Starting on cycle 1 day 1, patients took 300 mg of aspirin by mouth once daily for four cycles. Randomization of trial participants into treatment groups was not performed. Eight patients were included in the translational analysis: three from the first dose cohort and the first five from the second dose cohort.

CDR1 is given as MDHEN and CDR2 as SYDVKM, both from the germline V gene. V has 2 bases trimmed and J has 6 bases trimmed; junction bases matching no gene number 6. Including the terminal cysteine and phenylalanine, the CDR3 comprises 15 residues. The retained sequence is limited to the CDR3, 45 bases, with the frame set at the first base. The sample's time point label, decoded: after trial treatment. This sample's treatment or condition label indicates: LDRT plus nivolumab, ipilimumab, low-dose cyclophosphamide and aspirin (RACIN trial). Donors were enrolled in RACIN, a single-arm phase I dose-escalation trial combining nivolumab, ipilimumab, aspirin, low-dose cyclophosphamide and low-dose radiotherapy. Patients were eligible if they had advanced solid tumors that were TIL-negative. The sample was run on an Illumina HiSeq 2500. First-strand cDNA was synthesized with Superscript III and a set of TRAV- and TRBV-specific primers, covering both TCRalpha and TCRbeta chains. TCRs were amplified with Phusion for approximately 20 PCR cycles using a constant-region primer together with the adapter attached to the V primers. Isolated mRNA was amplified with the MessageAmp II aRNA Amplification Kit, using an approximately 16-hour in vitro transcription at 37°C. The Dynabeads mRNA DIRECT Purification Kit was used to isolate mRNA for TCR sequencing. Indexed Illumina adapters were added in a second Phusion PCR of around 27 cycles, and the PCR products were purified with AMPure XP beads. The published analysis was carried out like this. Custom Perl scripts were used to pool TCR sequences that encoded the same protein, to remove out-of-frame sequences, and to calculate the abundance of each clonotype. The analysis excluded TCR sequences that were supported by just one read. Shannon entropy, Gini index, clonality, richness, and the frequency of TCRs shared between repertoires were included as repertoire metrics. In TCRdb, the public reads were trimmed at Q25 with fastp and aligned with MiXCR, with productive beta chains retained. Identical CDR3 protein sequences are pooled into one entry, listed with their most common genes and DNA. What appears here as the V and J calls and clone size reflects TCRdb's work, not the paper's. The sample table lists around 80,000 distinct CDR3 sequences, less than 20% of them with a count of one. The biggest ten clones account for approximately 1.3% of the sample.

Ten or more counts support this clonotype. Which antigen it targets is not known. Base-call qualities are not available, and no considerably larger clone is one nucleotide away. Sample: PBMCs, taken after low-dose radiotherapy plus immunotherapy. The V and J segments used are TRBV28 and TRBJ1-2; the central 10 bases match TRBD1. The clonotype comes from a male donor with prostate cancer. Read as DNA, the sequence is TGTGCCAGCAGTTTAGGCTCGGGACAGGGGCATGGCTACACCTTC. Translated, this is CASSLGSGQGHGYTF.